This T cell receptor (beta chain) was identified during a study of cytomegalovirus exposure and HLA in healthy donors. About this clone itself: Its target is not known.

The study, taken as a whole, reports: A later analysis showed HLA-associated TCR beta chains outstripping equally common others in clonal expansion.

PCR was performed using 60 Vbeta and 13 Jbeta primers. Generated by immunoSEQ multiplex PCR, the TCRdb table keeps only in-frame clones and is missing some. The sample consists of about 150,000 clones, roughly 80% of them appearing once. Germline V gene sequence: CDR1 LNHNV, CDR2 YYDKDF (reference sequence). V lost 4 bases and J lost 1; bases outside the gene matches: 2. The CDR3 has 15 residues. Sequencing was done on a sample of PBMCs. This sequence was found in a woman aged 40 to 50 in good health and CMV-seronegative. The chain combines TRBV15 with TRBJ1-3, with TRBD1 matching over 9 bases. CDR3 nucleotides: TGTGCCACCAGCAAGGACAGGGGATCTGGAAACACCATATATTTT. Its protein product is CATSKDRGSGNTIYF.